The clone carrying this TCR beta chain was observed a single time. Germline values: CDR1 MDHEN, CDR2 SYDVKM. V shed 2 bases, J shed 2 bases, and the junction held 6 bases outside the gene matches. The CDR3 is 15 residues long. The sample is drawn from a study of blood T cell repertoires in COVID-19. About the study: Samples representing acute and convalescent COVID-19 were sourced from the United States, Italy and Spain. Nucleic acid was either cDNA or gDNA, and it came from T cells, B-cell-depleted T cells, or PBMCs.

Here immunoSEQ multiplex PCR was the method, and the copy in TCRdb shows in-frame clones only, minus some. Among around 300,000 clones, around 88% were seen once, and the ten largest hold approximately 3%. J is TRBJ2-7 and V is TRBV28; 7 bases are a match to TRBD1. The specimen was peripheral blood. The source is a man aged 30-40 years with active or convalescent COVID-19. For the CDR3, the DNA is TGTGCCAGCAGTTTAACGGGACAGACCGCCTACGAGCAGTACTTC. Amino acid sequence: CASSLTGQTAYEQYF.